What follows are 12 T cell receptor beta chains derived from one specimen sequenced in a study of T-cell memory formation after mild COVID-19. TCRdb passed the 5' RACE reads through MiXCR, listing each CDR3 protein once. The repertoire holds around 200,000 distinct CDR3 sequences, with approximately 18% as singletons. Sequencing used PBMCs or a T cell subset sorted from them (not recorded which). Receptor source: a man aged 18 to 30 who had mild COVID-19 (a few samples of this study predate the infection). Cell type and time point are not known.

This clonotype was detected many times. V gene TRBV5-1 combines with J gene TRBJ2-2, with a possible D match to TRBD2 (5 bases). The V gene lost 0 bases and the J gene lost 5 bases, with 8 bases spanning the gap. Germline CDR1 reads SGHRS; CDR2 reads YFSETQ. The CDR3 runs to 14 residues. The CDR3 here is CASSLASGTGELFF. CDR3 nucleotides: TGCGCCAGCAGCTTGGCCTCGGGAACCGGGGAGCTGTTTTTT.

The rearrangement uses TRBV3-1 and TRBJ1-2; D is uncertain. This CDR3 is built from 13 residues. The V gene lost 5 bases and the J gene lost 4 bases, with 11 bases spanning the gap. From germline, CDR1 is LGHDT and CDR2 YNNKEL (reference sequence). The CDR3 sequence: CASSSGPLYGYTF. CDR3 DNA sequence: TGTGCCAGCAGCAGTGGACCCCTCTATGGCTACACCTTC.

The CDR3 nucleotides read TGTGCCAGCAGTGAACACAAGATGAACACTGAAGCTTTCTTT. The encoded protein is CASSEHKMNTEAFF. This chain uses TRBV25-1 with TRBJ1-1; no definite D call. V gave up 2 bases and J gave up 0 bases, with 7 bases separating them. CDR3 size: 14 residues. Germline CDR1 is MGHDK and CDR2 is SYGVNS. The full variable domain, in which reference TRBV25-1 and TRBJ1-1 provide the parts outside the CDR3, is EADIYQTPRYLVIGTGKKITLECSQTMGHDKMYWYQQDPGMELHLIHYSYGVNSTEKGDLSSESTVSRIRTEHFPLTLESARPSHTSQYLCASSEHKMNTEAFFGQGTRLTVV.

This rearrangement joins TRBV19 to TRBJ2-1; D may be TRBD2 (6 bases). V lost 11 bases and J lost 14, with 19 bases in between. This CDR3 spans 11 amino acids. Per the germline V gene, CDR1 is LNHDA and CDR2 is SQIVND (reference sequence). CDR3 protein: CAPKGHRGEFF. The DNA for the CDR3 is TGTGCCCCAAAGGGGCACCGCGGGGAGTTCTTC.

Points on this clonotype: Possible read error: a much larger clone is one base away. This chain uses TRBV28 with TRBJ2-5; TRBD1 is a possible D gene (6 bases). Germline lookup yields CDR1 MDHEN and CDR2 SYDVKM. V was pared by 2 bases and J by 5 bases, with 12 bases between. CDR3 size: 14 residues. The CDR3 sequence: CASSLQGSSETQYF. Here the CDR3 DNA reads TGTGCCAGCAGTTTACAGGGGTCATCGGAGACCCAGTACTTC.

V gene TRBV6-5 combines with J gene TRBJ2-5; tentative D call: TRBD2 (5 bases). CDR1 is MNHEY and CDR2 is SVGAGI in the germline V gene. The CDR3 spans 11 residues. CDR3 DNA sequence: TGTGCTCCGGACGGCGGGGAGACCCAGTACTTC. This sequence encodes CAPDGGETQYF.

V and J are TRBV6-1 and TRBJ2-2; no reliable D call. The CDR3 sequence is 13 residues long. Germline V gives CDR1 MNHNS, CDR2 SASEGT. Trimming removed 9 bases from V and 4 bases from J, with 12 bases in between. CDR3 DNA: TGTGCCAGTGGGGTATATACCACCGGGGAGCTGTTTTTT. Translation gives CASGVYTTGELFF.

This chain connects TRBV20-1 to TRBJ1-1; possible D gene TRBD1, 5 bases. Germline CDR1 and CDR2: DFQATT and SNEGSKA (reference sequence). This CDR3 contains 13 residues. V dropped 4 bases and J dropped 1 base, with 10 bases sitting between them. CDR3 in DNA: TGCAGTGCTACTACCGACAGGAACACTGAAGCTTTCTTT. Its translation: CSATTDRNTEAFF.

The table lists this clonotype with a few counts. J is TRBJ1-2 and V is TRBV7-9; D remains unclear. The CDR3 sequence is 15 residues long. V was cut by 0 bases and J by 4 bases, with 12 bases left in between. Germline V gene data show CDR1 as SEHNR and CDR2 as FQNEAQ (reference sequence). The CDR3 protein is CASSLAQAVFYGYTF. CDR3 coding DNA: TGTGCCAGCAGCTTAGCTCAGGCCGTGTTCTATGGCTACACCTTC.

The gene calls are TRBV4-3 and TRBJ2-7; possibly TRBD1 or TRBD2 for D (6 bases each). V was shortened by 0 bases and J by 4 bases, with 28 bases between the two germline ends. CDR1 and CDR2 (germline): LGHNA, YSLEER. CDR3 length: 20 amino acids. The CDR3 region has the DNA TGCGCCAGCAGCCAAGATTTGATTCGCGGGTCGGCGGGACACTTATACGAGCAGTACTTC. The encoded protein is CASSQDLIRGSAGHLYEQYF.

This clonotype came up a few times. The V and J genes are TRBV6-5 and TRBJ2-7; the D call may be TRBD1 or TRBD2 (5 bases each). Trimming pared 6 bases from V and 4 bases from J, leaving 16 bases between. Germline CDR1 and CDR2: MNHEY and SVGAGI. The CDR3 loop spans 14 amino acids. The CDR3 reads CASSQPGPPYEQYF. The CDR3 DNA follows: TGTGCCAGCAGCCAACCGGGACCTCCTTACGAGCAGTACTTC.

In DNA, the CDR3 is TGCGCCAGCAGCTTTGAGCCCTACGAGCAGTACTTC. As protein: CASSFEPYEQYF. The rearrangement links TRBV5-1 to TRBJ2-7; D gene unclear. V gave up 2 bases and J gave up 2 bases, with 5 bases separating them. Germline CDR1 reads SGHRS; CDR2 reads YFSETQ. This CDR3 is built from 12 residues.